This TCR beta chain is from a study of cytomegalovirus exposure and HLA in healthy donors (dated by TCRdb to 2015 to 2018). For the study in its entirety: An earlier analysis of 587 of the donors reported about 250 Gb of sequence data and 117 million unique TCR beta sequences from 190 million or so T cells. An early release that covered about 600 HLA-typed donors contained approximately 320 gigabases of sequencing data and around 80 million unique TCR sequences. Of the 350 to 450 genotyped donors, roughly 80% fell in the genetic ancestry cluster associated with self-reported Caucasian donors. The study aimed to test whether cataloging public T cell receptors could reveal signatures of past pathogen exposure. The study used immunosequencing to profile the T cell repertoires of around 600 subjects and linked those repertoires to cytomegalovirus serostatus. A separate validation cohort of about 110 different subjects was used in addition to the 666-subject first cohort. High-throughput TCR immunosequencing, statistical association of individual TCRs with disease status, and machine learning were combined to predict cytomegalovirus infection status. A later analysis re-examined previously published TCR beta repertoires from hundreds of donors and added high-resolution HLA genotyping to investigate patterns of TCR occurrence. In the later analysis, no new phenotypic data were used to find candidate immune exposures; instead, reliance was placed on TCR beta sequences and their occurrence across donors. An earlier analysis of fewer than 750 of the donors used high-throughput TCR beta sequencing to judge whether each TCR beta V gene segment behaved as functional or pseudogenic. Alongside the repertoire data, information on donor age, sex, ethnicity and CMV serostatus was compiled. A later genetic analysis took genome-wide SNP genotypes for about 65% of the 666 donors and used that subset as a discovery cohort. Every repertoire in the discovery cohort had been generated on one and the same sequencing platform. Both class I and class II loci were covered by HLA typing, at four-digit resolution. The number of typed donors differed by locus: roughly 629-640 for A, B, C, DRB1 and DQB1; approximately 520 for DQA1; approximately 600 for DPA1; and approximately 450 for DPB1. Four or five DR-DQ haplotypes were handled as single units for association and clustering, since linkage in the cohort was strong. On average, 235,054 unique TCR beta nucleotide sequences were sequenced per donor among a few hundred genotyped donors of the cohort, with about 19% of those sequences being non-productive. Results and caveats for the whole study, not just this receptor: Because the 87-base-pair reads could not distinguish some IMGT-functional V segments, including TRBV6-2 and TRBV6-3, those segments were excluded. Sequencing depth was assumed to be roughly uniform across donors in the presence/absence analyses, though that assumption may not hold. A later analysis found that most CMV-associated TCR beta chains appeared HLA-restricted, with HLA associations seemingly driven largely by CMV exposure. A later analysis found that TCR association rates varied across HLA loci, with DRB1 alleles showing the most associated TCRs and HLA-C alleles the fewest. The authors suggested that the approach could potentially be generalized to other disease states and immunological phenotypes. Approximately 16 rarely observed V segments, including chromosome 9 orphons, were excluded from the earlier analysis of almost 600 of the donors because counts were too low. The classifier was reported to diagnose cytomegalovirus status with high specificity and sensitivity in both the original cohort and the validation cohort. Only TCR beta chains were sequenced in this cohort, and the absence of alpha or paired-chain data limited detectable features. Correlated functional status among segregating V segments might reflect linkage disequilibrium, but an unknown experimental factor could not be ruled out. A total of roughly 160 TCR beta chains were listed by the study as associated with cytomegalovirus. Broadly in line with IMGT annotations, most TCR beta V segments showed up in productive rearrangements about 87% or about 30% of the time in an earlier analysis of a few hundred of the donors. An association between a missense DCLRE1C variant and V-gene and J-gene trimming of TCR beta chains was found in a later genetic analysis and replicated in an independent cohort. Assigning TCR associations to individual alleles was difficult when HLA alleles, especially DR and DQ, strongly co-occurred. CMV serostatus was the only immune exposure information available for the cohort. A further reported finding was that TCR beta sequences accurately predicted the HLA-A and HLA-B alleles for most subjects in the first cohort. Compared with equally common non-associated chains, HLA-associated TCR beta chains in a later analysis were more clonally expanded and had lower generation probabilities. A group of highly shared sequence variants was considered likely to be a technical artifact of the sequencing pipeline. Most TCR sequences were observed very rarely across donors, whereas some public TCRs were present in many individuals. Specific HLA alleles were associated with 18,000 or so TCR beta sequences at a false discovery rate of 0.05 in a later analysis. A few of the identified cytomegalovirus-associated TCR beta chains were confirmed in vitro to be specific for cytomegalovirus antigens. In a later genetic analysis, fewer N-insertions in productive TCRs were reported among donors in an Asian-associated ancestry cluster than the roughly 700-donor mean. Because HLA typing was missing for some donors at each locus, association tests included only the typed subset. According to a later analysis, parvovirus B19, influenza, CMV and Epstein-Barr virus appeared linked to several top co-occurrence clusters.

In the germline V gene, CDR1 corresponds to SNHLY and CDR2 to FYNNEI. At the junction V is shortened by 4 bases and J by 0 bases, with 12 bases in between. CDR3 length: 15 amino acids, cysteine to phenylalanine. Solely the CDR3 DNA is kept, with 45 bases framed from the first base. About this clone: No antigen is known for it. The input lacks base qualities; no much larger clone sits a single base away.

Library creation used the immunoSEQ multiplex PCR assay. A mixture of 60 forward primers for TCR Vbeta segments and 13 reverse primers for TCR Jbeta segments was used in the multiplex PCR. A multiplex PCR assay on genomic DNA amplified the CDR3 region of rearranged TCR beta genes. On the Illumina HiSeq System, the amplified TCR beta libraries were sequenced as 87-base-pair reads. On the authors' methods: A later analysis counted tens of millions of unique TCR beta chains across the 650 to 700 repertoires, and around 12 million of these chains were shared by at least two donors. To remove PCR and sequencing errors, raw reads were error-corrected and collapsed into unique sequences using a nearest-neighbor algorithm that merged closely related sequences. V, D and J gene segments were assigned by aligning CDR3 sequences to IMGT reference sequences. Each retained sequence needed at least a six-nucleotide match to both a V gene segment and a J gene segment. Rearrangements were called productive when the CDR3 lacked stop codons and stayed in frame with V and J; all others were non-productive. CDR3 was defined by IMGT convention, running from the second conserved V-encoded cysteine to the conserved J-encoded phenylalanine. In an earlier analysis of around 600 of the donors, sequences lacking an unambiguous match to a single V gene segment were excluded. An earlier analysis of some 500 of the donors classified V segments as functional when productive rearrangements were above 56.7% and as segregating when the standard deviation between donors was above 5%. A statistical classification framework was built for diagnosing cytomegalovirus status from the catalog of TCR beta chain sequences. A later analysis assigned V and J genes by comparing TCR nucleotide sequences with IMGT/GENE-DB human TR gene sequences. The TCRdist pipeline was used in a later analysis to assign CDR3 sequences and most-parsimonious VDJ recombination scenarios. In a later analysis, each TCR beta chain was defined by its CDR3 amino acid sequence together with its V-gene family, and reads lacking a unique V-gene family were excluded. To address suspected cross-contamination and a sequencing artifact, a later analysis removed a few hundred highly shared, low-generation-probability nucleotide sequences. For each public chain, a later analysis derived a clonal expansion index from normalized ranks of inferred template counts within each repertoire. A later analysis computed generation probabilities with a VDJ recombination model fitted to out-of-frame rearrangements, and checked the results against IGoR. A later analysis scored TCR-TCR, TCR-HLA and TCR-CMV co-occurrence with hypergeometric tests, applying a repertoire-size bias correction to TCR pairs. To estimate false discovery rates, a later analysis permuted the HLA or CMV assignments 20 times. In a later analysis, co-occurring TCRs were grouped using DBSCAN, and TCRdist sequence similarity was added for clustering within HLA-allele-positive subsets. Repertoires with fewer than 30,000 or more than 120,000 public chains were left out of co-occurrence clustering, as were four to six repertoires with anomalous nucleotide sharing. The clones in this table, taken by TCRdb from immuneACCESS, are in-frame only. Not every clone is retained; where verified, under half of the shortfall comes from an unresolved V gene, and the cause of the rest is unknown. The V and J calls and the clone size are those of that table, but D and trimming were determined from the DNA. This sample holds roughly 100,000 clones; approximately 76% were observed only once. Clones ranked in the top ten supply approximately 5.3% of the sample.

In total, around 600 healthy bone marrow donors made up the cohort. All cohort members were sampled while nominally healthy, although unrecorded immune exposures were likely present. The donor tested CMV seropositive, placing the donor among the 250 to 350 seropositive members of the cohort. A peripheral blood sample was collected from each donor, and TCR beta sequencing was performed on peripheral blood mononuclear cells. The Qiagen DNeasy Blood Extraction Kit was used to extract genomic DNA from the blood cell samples. The sequence was obtained from a woman between 18 and 29 years old in good health and CMV-seropositive. Sequencing was done on a sample of PBMCs. The V and J segments used are TRBV2 and TRBJ2-5, and possibly TRBD1, on 6 matching bases. The CDR3: CASSVEDRYQETQYF. The DNA reads TGTGCCAGCAGTGTAGAGGACAGATACCAAGAGACCCAGTACTTC. Reference TRBV2 and TRBJ2-5 proteins supply the regions before and after the CDR3; the full variable domain is: EPEVTQTPSHQVTQMGQEVILRCVPISNHLYFYWYRQILGQKVEFLVSFYNNEISEKSEIFDDQFSVERPDGSNFTLKIRSTKLEDSAMYFCASSVEDRYQETQYFGPGTRLLVL.